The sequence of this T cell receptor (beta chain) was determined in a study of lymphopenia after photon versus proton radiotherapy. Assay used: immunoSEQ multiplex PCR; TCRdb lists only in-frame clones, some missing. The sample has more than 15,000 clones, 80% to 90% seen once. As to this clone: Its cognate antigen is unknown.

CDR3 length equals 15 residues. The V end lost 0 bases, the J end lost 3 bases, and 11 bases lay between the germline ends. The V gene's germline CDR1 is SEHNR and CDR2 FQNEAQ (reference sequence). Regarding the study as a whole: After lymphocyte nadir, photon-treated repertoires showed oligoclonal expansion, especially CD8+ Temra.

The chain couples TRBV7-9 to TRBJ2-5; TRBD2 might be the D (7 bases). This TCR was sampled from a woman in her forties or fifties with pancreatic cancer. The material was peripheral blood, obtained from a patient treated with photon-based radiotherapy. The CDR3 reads CASSLAAGAEETQYF. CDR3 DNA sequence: TGTGCCAGCAGCTTAGCGGCGGGGGCGGAAGAGACCCAGTACTTC.